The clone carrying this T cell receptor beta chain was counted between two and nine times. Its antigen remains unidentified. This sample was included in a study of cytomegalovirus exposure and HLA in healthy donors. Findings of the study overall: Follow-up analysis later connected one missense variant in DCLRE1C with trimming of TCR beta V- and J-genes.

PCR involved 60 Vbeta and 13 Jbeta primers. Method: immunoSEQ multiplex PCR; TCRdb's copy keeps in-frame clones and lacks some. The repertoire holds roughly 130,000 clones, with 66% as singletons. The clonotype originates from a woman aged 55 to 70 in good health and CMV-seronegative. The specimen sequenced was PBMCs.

The DNA for the CDR3 is TGTGCCAGTAGTATTGGGCAGATAAGCACAGATACGCAGTATTTT. It is translated as CASSIGQISTDTQYF. This rearrangement joins TRBV19 to TRBJ2-3; D is undetermined. CDR3 size: 15 residues. Per the germline V gene, CDR1 is LNHDA and CDR2 is SQIVND (reference sequence). Trimming cost V 3 bases and J 0 bases, with 10 bases left between them.